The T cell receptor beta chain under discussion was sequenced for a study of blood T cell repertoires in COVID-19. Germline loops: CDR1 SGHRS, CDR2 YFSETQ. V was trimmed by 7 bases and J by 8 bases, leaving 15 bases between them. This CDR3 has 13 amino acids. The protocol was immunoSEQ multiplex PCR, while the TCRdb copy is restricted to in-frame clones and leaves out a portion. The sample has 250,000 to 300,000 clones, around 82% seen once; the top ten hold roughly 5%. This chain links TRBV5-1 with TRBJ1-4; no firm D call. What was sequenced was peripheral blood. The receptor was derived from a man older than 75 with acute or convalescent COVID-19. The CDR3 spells CASGFAGGEKLFF. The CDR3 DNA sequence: TGCGCCAGCGGGTTCGCAGGCGGGGAAAAACTGTTTTTT.